What follows are 2 T cell receptor beta chains derived from one specimen sequenced in a study of blood T cell repertoires in COVID-19. Assay used: immunoSEQ multiplex PCR; TCRdb lists only in-frame clones, some missing. The data show about 180,000 clones, with 89% seen just once and under 2% held by the top ten. Material: peripheral blood. Receptor source: a man younger than 35 who had recovered from COVID-19.

The chain carries TRBV13 and TRBJ1-5; a weak D match, TRBD1 (6 bases). The germline gives CDR1 PRHDT, CDR2 FYEKMQ (reference sequence). The CDR3 has 15 amino acids. The V gene lost 0 bases and the J gene lost 4 bases, with 10 bases spanning the gap. This CDR3 reads CASSLGRRGNQPQHF. The CDR3 DNA reads as TGTGCCAGCAGCTTAGGCCGAAGGGGGAATCAGCCCCAGCATTTT.

The rearrangement uses TRBV9 and TRBJ2-3, with 11 nucleotides matching TRBD2. J lost 5 bases, V lost 3 bases, and 2 bases had no gene match. This CDR3 spans 14 amino acids. Germline V gene sequence: CDR1 SGDLS, CDR2 YYNGEE. The CDR3 bases are TGTGCCAGCAGCGATAGCGGGAGGGTAGATACGCAGTATTTT. This gives the protein CASSDSGRVDTQYF. The whole variable domain, filled in from reference TRBV9 and TRBJ2-3, reads DSGVTQTPKHLITATGQRVTLRCSPRSGDLSVYWYQQSLDQGLQFLIQYYNGEERAKGNILERFSAQQFPDLHSELNLSSLELGDSALYFCASSDSGRVDTQYFGPGTRLTVL.